The rows below give T cell receptor beta chains drawn from one sample of a study of cytomegalovirus exposure and HLA in healthy donors. The repertoire was sequenced with immunoSEQ multiplex PCR; TCRdb's copy has only in-frame clones and lacks some. The repertoire holds about 130,000 clones, with approximately 79% as singletons. Sequencing input: PBMCs. The receptors come from a man aged 25 to 45 in good health and CMV-seronegative. Both conserved end residues are part of each CDR3. D genes are given only for firm matches. Expanded clones are given a class, and other clones once, few, many or no size at all.

J | size | D | V | CDR3 | DNA
TRBJ1-1 | . | . | TRBV5-1 | CASSLVGGGKAFF | TGCGCCAGCAGCTTGGTAGGGGGAGGGAAGGCTTTCTTT
TRBJ1-2 | . | . | TRBV7-8 | CASSSGRGSGYTF | TGTGCCAGCAGTTCCGGCAGGGGTAGCGGCTACACCTTC
TRBJ2-3 | . | TRBD1 | TRBV30 | CAWSEDRAKPTETDTQYF | TGTGCCTGGAGTGAGGACAGGGCCAAACCCACGGAAACAGATACGCAGTATTTT
TRBJ2-3 | . | . | TRBV19 | CASSMRTSTDTQYF | TGTGCCAGTAGTATGCGGACTAGCACAGATACGCAGTATTTT
TRBJ1-3 | few | TRBD1 | TRBV7-9 | CAINSGTGSGNTIYF | TGTGCCATCAACTCCGGGACAGGGTCCGGAAACACCATATATTTT
TRBJ2-1 | . | . | TRBV27 | CASSLFVGSTYNEQFF | TGTGCCAGCAGTTTATTTGTGGGGAGCACCTACAATGAGCAGTTCTTC
TRBJ2-7 | few | . | TRBV4-1 | CASSQGDFSYEQYF | TGCGCCAGCAGCCAGGGGGACTTCTCCTACGAGCAGTACTTC
TRBJ1-4 | few | . | TRBV4-3 | CASSQDTDSQGNEKLFF | TGCGCCAGCAGCCAGGATACTGACAGCCAGGGTAATGAAAAACTGTTTTTT
TRBJ1-1 | . | . | TRBV6-6 | CASSSTRNTEAFF | TGTGCCAGCAGTAGTACACGTAACACTGAAGCTTTCTTT
TRBJ2-7 | . | . | TRBV27 | CASSSDLRRGEQYF | TGTGCCAGCAGTTCTGATCTACGAAGGGGCGAGCAGTACTTC
TRBJ2-5 | once | . | TRBV5-1 | CASSLDRGRAETQYF | TGCGCCAGCAGCTTGGATCGAGGCAGGGCAGAGACCCAGTACTTC
TRBJ1-2 | . | TRBD1 | TRBV7-8 | CASSPPGTGADGYTF | TGTGCCAGCAGCCCCCCCGGGACAGGGGCCGATGGCTACACCTTC
TRBJ1-5 | . | TRBD1 | TRBV27 | CASSLTGGVQPQHF | TGTGCCAGCAGTTTGACAGGGGGCGTTCAGCCCCAGCATTTT
TRBJ1-2 | few | . | TRBV4-1 | CASSQGRSEGYGYTF | TGCGCCAGCAGCCAAGGCCGTTCTGAGGGCTATGGCTACACCTTC
TRBJ2-6 | few | . | TRBV10-2 | CASLGASSGANVLTF | TGCGCCAGCTTGGGGGCTAGCTCTGGGGCCAACGTCCTGACTTTC
TRBJ2-7 | . | TRBD1 | TRBV7-2 | CASNSQGAGYEQYF | TGTGCCAGCAACTCCCAGGGGGCAGGGTACGAGCAGTACTTC
TRBJ1-4 | . | TRBD1 | TRBV29-1 | CSVEDRQGGEKLFF | TGCAGCGTTGAAGATCGACAGGGTGGGGAAAAACTGTTTTTT
TRBJ1-2 | . | . | TRBV6-5 | CASRTTGTYYGYTF | TGTGCCAGCAGGACAACCGGGACATACTATGGCTACACCTTC
TRBJ2-3 | . | TRBD2 | TRBV11-2 | CASSLEPAGQTQYF | TGTGCCAGCAGCTTAGAACCAGCGGGGCAGACGCAGTATTTT
TRBJ1-2 | . | TRBD1 | TRBV6-6 | CASRDGTAIIKGYTF | TGTGCCAGCAGGGACGGGACAGCGATTATCAAGGGCTACACCTTC